The 12 T cell receptor beta chains listed next were all sequenced from one sample in a study of graft-versus-host responses after intestinal transplantation. The protocol was immunoSEQ multiplex PCR, while the TCRdb copy is restricted to in-frame clones and leaves out a portion. The sample consists of some 110,000 clones, about 92% of them appearing once. For these TCRs, the target antigens are not known. This specimen consisted of unstimulated CD4+ T cells sorted from spleen or lymph node cells, obtained before transplant. Every receptor here comes from a human donor who was the organ donor for an intestinal transplant.

V gene TRBV28 combines with J gene TRBJ1-6; TRBD1 might be the D (5 bases). CDR3 length equals 15 residues. Germline V lookup: CDR1 MDHEN, CDR2 SYDVKM. Trimming took 5 bases from V and 7 from J, leaving 15 bases between them. The DNA of the CDR3 is TGTGCCAGCAGTGCCCCCGGGACGGCAAATTCACCCCTCCACTTT. This translates into CASSAPGTANSPLHF.

This rearrangement joins TRBV5-1 to TRBJ2-7, with 9 bases fitting TRBD2. The CDR3 is 22 amino acids. J was trimmed by 4 bases and V by 0 bases; bases with no gene match: 26. CDR1 and CDR2 (germline): SGHRS, YFSETQ. The CDR3: CASSLVPLGGGQISGRMYEQYF. Here the CDR3 DNA reads TGCGCCAGCAGCTTGGTACCTCTTGGAGGGGGTCAAATAAGCGGGAGGATGTACGAGCAGTACTTC.

The CDR3 sequence is CASSEGLASTDTQYF. The CDR3 bases are TGCGCCAGCAGTGAGGGACTAGCTAGCACAGATACGCAGTATTTT. The V and J genes are TRBV10-2 and TRBJ2-3; 8 bases map to TRBD2. J was trimmed by 0 bases and V by 2 bases; bases with no gene match: 1. This CDR3 comprises 15 residues. Germline lookup yields CDR1 WSHSY and CDR2 SAAADI.

The gene calls are TRBV6-4 and TRBJ2-4; 7 bases line up with TRBD1. J gave up 6 bases and V 6 bases, and 8 bases lay outside the gene matches. This CDR3 comprises 14 residues. Germline V gene data show CDR1 as MRHNA and CDR2 as SNTAGT. CDR3 bases: TGTGCCAGCAGAAACAGGGGACCTACAAACATTCAGTACTTC. Translation gives CASRNRGPTNIQYF.

V usage is TRBV6-4 and J usage is TRBJ2-7; 12 nucleotides align to TRBD2. V dropped 6 bases and J dropped 1; count of bases not matched to a gene: 4. The CDR3 spans 15 residues. Germline values: CDR1 MRHNA, CDR2 SNTAGT. In nucleotides, the CDR3 is TGTGCCAGCAGCCGACTAGCGGGAGAGTCCTACGAGCAGTACTTC. It translates to CASSRLAGESYEQYF.

V is TRBV6-5 and J is TRBJ2-3; D gene unclear. CDR1 and CDR2 (germline): MNHEY, SVGAGI. The CDR3 has 14 amino acids. With 5 bases removed from V and 9 bases from J, the gap between germline ends came to 18 bases. The CDR3 loop reads CASSRTVVDPTQYF. The CDR3 DNA reads TGTGCCAGCAGTCGAACCGTAGTCGATCCAACGCAGTATTTT.

The chain employs TRBV6-5 and TRBJ1-5; unclear D gene. Germline-derived CDR1 and CDR2 are MNHEY and SVGAGI. The CDR3 runs to 14 residues. V was pared by 4 bases and J by 1 base, with 8 bases between. The CDR3 DNA follows: TGTGCCAGCAGTTTTTCGGCCAGCAATCAGCCCCAGCATTTT. It specifies CASSFSASNQPQHF.

This chain connects TRBV6-5 to TRBJ1-2; D is ambiguous. V dropped 5 bases and J dropped 1 base, with 5 bases sitting between them. The CDR3 contains 12 residues. Germline V gives CDR1 MNHEY, CDR2 SVGAGI. CDR3 nucleotide sequence: TGTGCCAGCAGTGAAGGTAACTATGGCTACACCTTC. Protein product: CASSEGNYGYTF.

V gene TRBV6-5 combines with J gene TRBJ1-1; D ambiguous. CDR3 length equals 13 residues. Trimming removed 4 bases at V and 1 base at J, with 7 bases between. Per germline, CDR1 MNHEY and CDR2 SVGAGI. The CDR3 DNA follows: TGTGCCAGCAGTTTCCTCCAGAACACTGAAGCTTTCTTT. Encoded protein: CASSFLQNTEAFF.

J is TRBJ1-4 and V is TRBV5-1; possibly TRBD1 for D (5 bases). V was cut by 0 bases and J by 8 bases, with 23 bases left in between. The CDR3 loop spans 18 amino acids. The germline CDR1 and CDR2 sequences are SGHRS and YFSETQ. CDR3 coding DNA: TGCGCCAGCAGCTTGGAAAAAATAACCGGGGCCACCCCCGAAAAACTGTTTTTT. Its translation: CASSLEKITGATPEKLFF.

J is TRBJ2-3 and V is TRBV5-6, with 12 bases fitting TRBD2. From germline, CDR1 is SGHDT and CDR2 YYEEEE. The CDR3 covers 16 residues. V shed 0 bases, J shed 6 bases, and the junction held 5 bases outside the gene matches. In DNA, the CDR3 is TGTGCCAGCAGCTTGGTCCTAGCGGGAGGGACGGATACGCAGTATTTT. Translated, it gives CASSLVLAGGTDTQYF.

With regard to this clone: A read error is possible here, since a much larger clone lies one base away. This rearrangement joins TRBV6-6 to TRBJ2-3; no definite D call. V dropped 6 bases and J dropped 4 bases, with 5 bases sitting between them. Germline V gene sequence: CDR1 MNHNY, CDR2 SVGAGI (reference sequence). The CDR3 has 11 amino acids. The CDR3 is CASSQADTQYF. The CDR3 DNA is TGTGCCAGCAGCCAAGCAGATACGCAGTATTTT.